This T cell receptor beta chain was documented in a study of response to subunit inactivated influenza vaccine. Study observations and caveats: Authors suggested seasonal influenza vaccinations each recruit few new T cells.

Germline V gene sequence: CDR1 MNHNY, CDR2 SVGAGI (reference sequence). This CDR3 contains 12 residues. Deletions cut 7 bases from V and 10 bases from J, with 17 bases between. Points on this clonotype: Its antigen is still unknown.

TCRdb re-called the RT-PCR reads with MiXCR, one entry per CDR3 protein. The repertoire holds around 850,000 distinct CDR3 sequences, with less than 20% as singletons. The sequences come from PBMCs from blood, collected more than 4 days after vaccination. This clonotype originated in a man aged 50 or older who received an inactivated influenza vaccine. The chain has TRBV6-6 and TRBJ2-7; tentative D call: TRBD2 (7 bases). The CDR3 region has the DNA TGTGCCAGCAAGGGGGAGGGAGGGCCCCAGTACTTC. Translation: CASKGEGGPQYF.